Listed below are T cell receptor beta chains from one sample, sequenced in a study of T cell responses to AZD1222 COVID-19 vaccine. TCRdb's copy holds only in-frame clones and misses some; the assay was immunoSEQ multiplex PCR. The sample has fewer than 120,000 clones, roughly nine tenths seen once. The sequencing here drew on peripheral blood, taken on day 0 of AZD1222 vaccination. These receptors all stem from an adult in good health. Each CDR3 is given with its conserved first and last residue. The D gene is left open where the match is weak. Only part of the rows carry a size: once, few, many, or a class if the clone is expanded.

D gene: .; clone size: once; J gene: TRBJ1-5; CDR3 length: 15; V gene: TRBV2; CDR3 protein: CASSWGWGAGQPQHF; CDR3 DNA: TGTGCCAGCAGTTGGGGTTGGGGGGCCGGTCAGCCCCAGCATTTT
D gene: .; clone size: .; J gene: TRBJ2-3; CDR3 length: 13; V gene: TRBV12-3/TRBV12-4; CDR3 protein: CASSWGSSDTQYF; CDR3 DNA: TGTGCCAGCAGTTGGGGGAGTTCAGATACGCAGTATTTT
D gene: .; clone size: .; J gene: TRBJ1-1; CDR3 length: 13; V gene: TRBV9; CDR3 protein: CASSPRQNTEAFF; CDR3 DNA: TGTGCCAGCAGCCCCCGACAGAACACTGAAGCTTTCTTT
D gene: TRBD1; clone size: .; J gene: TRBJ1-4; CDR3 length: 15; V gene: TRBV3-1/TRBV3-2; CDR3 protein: CASSLQGTANEKLFF; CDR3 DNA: TGTGCCAGCAGCCTCCAAGGGACAGCGAATGAAAAACTGTTTTTT
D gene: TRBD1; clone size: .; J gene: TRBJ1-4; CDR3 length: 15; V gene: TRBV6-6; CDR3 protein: CASSYSGQRNEKLFF; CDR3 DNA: TGTGCCAGCAGTTACTCGGGACAGCGCAATGAAAAACTGTTTTTT
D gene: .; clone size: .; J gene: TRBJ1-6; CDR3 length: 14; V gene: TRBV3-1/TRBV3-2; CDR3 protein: CASSQAERSSPLHF; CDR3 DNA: TGTGCCAGCAGCCAAGCGGAGCGGAGTTCACCCCTCCACTTT
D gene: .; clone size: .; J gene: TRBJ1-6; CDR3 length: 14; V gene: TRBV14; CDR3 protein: CASRFSSYNSPLHF; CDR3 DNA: TGTGCCAGCAGATTCAGCTCCTATAATTCACCCCTCCACTTT
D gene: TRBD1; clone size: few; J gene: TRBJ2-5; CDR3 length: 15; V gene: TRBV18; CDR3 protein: CASSRGQGLEETQYF; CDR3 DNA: TGTGCCAGCTCCCGAGGACAGGGGTTGGAGGAGACCCAGTACTTC
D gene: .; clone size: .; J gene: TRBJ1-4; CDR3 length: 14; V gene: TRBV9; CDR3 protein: CASSVAGLTEKLFF; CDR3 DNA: TGTGCCAGCAGCGTAGCGGGGTTAACAGAAAAACTGTTTTTT
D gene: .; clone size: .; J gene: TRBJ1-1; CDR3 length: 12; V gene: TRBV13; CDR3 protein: CASRSVGYSAFF; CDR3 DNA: TGTGCCAGCAGAAGTGTAGGGTATAGCGCTTTCTTT
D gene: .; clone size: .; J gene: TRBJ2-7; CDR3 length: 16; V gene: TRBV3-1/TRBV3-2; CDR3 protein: CASSQVYGQYLYEQYF; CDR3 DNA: TGTGCCAGCAGCCAAGTCTATGGACAGTACCTCTACGAGCAGTACTTC
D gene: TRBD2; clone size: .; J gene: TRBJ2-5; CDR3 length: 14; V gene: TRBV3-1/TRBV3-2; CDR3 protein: CASSHSWGGETQYF; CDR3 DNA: TGTGCCAGCAGCCACTCTTGGGGAGGGGAGACCCAGTACTTC
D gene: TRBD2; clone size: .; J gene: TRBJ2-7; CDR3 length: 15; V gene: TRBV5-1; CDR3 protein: CASSRSGGADYEQYF; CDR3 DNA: TGCGCCAGCAGCCGGAGCGGGGGGGCAGACTACGAGCAGTACTTC
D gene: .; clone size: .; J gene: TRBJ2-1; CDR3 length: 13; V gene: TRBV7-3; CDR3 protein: CASSFGRYNEQFF; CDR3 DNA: TGTGCCAGCAGCTTCGGCAGGTACAATGAGCAGTTCTTC
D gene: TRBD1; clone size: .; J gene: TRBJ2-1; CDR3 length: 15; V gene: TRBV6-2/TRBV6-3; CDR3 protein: CASSPPGQGSDEQFF; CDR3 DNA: TGTGCCAGCAGCCCCCCGGGACAGGGCTCTGATGAGCAGTTCTTC
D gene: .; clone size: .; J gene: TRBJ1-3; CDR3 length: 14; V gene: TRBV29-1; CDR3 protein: CSVEPRVAGNTIYF; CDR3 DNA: TGCAGCGTTGAACCCCGGGTAGCAGGAAACACCATATATTTT
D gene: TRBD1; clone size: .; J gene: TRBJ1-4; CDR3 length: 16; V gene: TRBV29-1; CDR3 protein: CSVGQGAGASNEKLFF; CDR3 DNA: TGCAGCGTGGGACAGGGGGCAGGCGCAAGTAATGAAAAACTGTTTTTT
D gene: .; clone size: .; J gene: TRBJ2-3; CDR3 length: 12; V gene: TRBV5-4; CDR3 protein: CASSLDTDTQYF; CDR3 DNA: TGTGCCAGCAGCTTGGATACAGATACGCAGTATTTT
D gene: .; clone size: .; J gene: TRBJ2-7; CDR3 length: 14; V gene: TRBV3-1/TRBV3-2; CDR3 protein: CASSQGRISYEQCF; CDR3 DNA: TGTGCCAGCAGCCAAGGGCGGATATCCTACGAGCAGTGCTTC
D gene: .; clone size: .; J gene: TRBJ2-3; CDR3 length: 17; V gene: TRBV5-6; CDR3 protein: CASSSDRGRGNTDTQYF; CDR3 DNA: TGTGCCAGCAGCTCGGATCGGGGGAGGGGGAACACAGATACGCAGTATTTT
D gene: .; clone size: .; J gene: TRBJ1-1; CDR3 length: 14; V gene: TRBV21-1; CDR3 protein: CASSITGTGGEAFF; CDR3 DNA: TGTGCCAGCAGCATTACCGGGACAGGGGGCGAAGCTTTCTTT
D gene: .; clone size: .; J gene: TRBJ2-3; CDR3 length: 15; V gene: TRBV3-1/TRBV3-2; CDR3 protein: CASSPGQYTGDTQYF; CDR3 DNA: TGTGCCAGCAGTCCCGGACAGTACACTGGGGATACGCAGTATTTT
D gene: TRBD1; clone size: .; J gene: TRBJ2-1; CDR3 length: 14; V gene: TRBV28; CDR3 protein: CASSFRRQGNEQFF; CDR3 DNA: TGTGCCAGCAGTTTTCGAAGACAGGGGAATGAGCAGTTCTTC
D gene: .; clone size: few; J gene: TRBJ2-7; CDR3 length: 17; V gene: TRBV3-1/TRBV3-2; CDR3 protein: CASSHTNTRSSLGEQYF; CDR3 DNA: TGTGCCAGCAGCCACACTAACACCAGGTCCTCTCTCGGCGAGCAGTACTTC
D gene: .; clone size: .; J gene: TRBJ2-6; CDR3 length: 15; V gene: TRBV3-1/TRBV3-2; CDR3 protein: CASSPAPSGANVLTF; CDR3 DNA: TGTGCCAGCAGCCCGGCCCCCTCTGGGGCCAACGTCCTGACTTTC
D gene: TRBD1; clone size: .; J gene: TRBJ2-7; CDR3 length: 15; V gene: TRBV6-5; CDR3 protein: CASRADRAPGNEQYF; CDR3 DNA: TGTGCCAGCAGGGCGGACAGGGCTCCAGGGAACGAGCAGTACTTC
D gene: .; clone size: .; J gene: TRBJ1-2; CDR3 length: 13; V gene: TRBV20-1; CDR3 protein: CSASPRSNYGYTF; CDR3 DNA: TGCAGTGCTAGTCCACGGTCAAACTATGGCTACACCTTC
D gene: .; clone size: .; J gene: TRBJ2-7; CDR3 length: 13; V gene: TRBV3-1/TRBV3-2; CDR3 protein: CASSQGMTYEQYF; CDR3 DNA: TGTGCCAGCAGCCAAGGGATGACCTACGAGCAGTACTTC
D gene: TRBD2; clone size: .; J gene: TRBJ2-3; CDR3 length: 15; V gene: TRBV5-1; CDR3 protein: CASSLASGEGDTQYF; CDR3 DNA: TGCGCCAGCAGCTTGGCTAGCGGAGAGGGGGATACGCAGTATTTT
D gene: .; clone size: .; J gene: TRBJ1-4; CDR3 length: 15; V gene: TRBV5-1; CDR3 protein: CASSLYPASNEKLFF; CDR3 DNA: TGCGCCAGCAGCTTGTATCCAGCCTCTAATGAAAAACTGTTTTTT
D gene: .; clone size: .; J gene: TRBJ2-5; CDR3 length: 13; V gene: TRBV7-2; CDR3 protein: CASTRERRETQYF; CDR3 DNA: TGTGCCAGCACCCGCGAAAGAAGAGAGACCCAGTACTTC
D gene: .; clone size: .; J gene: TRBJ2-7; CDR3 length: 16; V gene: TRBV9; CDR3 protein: CASSEEHREPIYEQYF; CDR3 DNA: TGTGCCAGCAGCGAAGAACACAGGGAACCTATCTACGAGCAGTACTTC
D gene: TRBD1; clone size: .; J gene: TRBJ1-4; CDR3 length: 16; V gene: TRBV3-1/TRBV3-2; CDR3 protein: CASSQPRGTGAGKLFF; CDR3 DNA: TGTGCCAGCAGCCAACCCCGAGGGACAGGGGCCGGAAAACTGTTTTTT
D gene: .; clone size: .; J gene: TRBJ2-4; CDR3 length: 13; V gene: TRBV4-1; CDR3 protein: CASSQGRENIQYF; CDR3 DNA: TGCGCCAGCAGCCAGGGCAGGGAAAACATTCAGTACTTC
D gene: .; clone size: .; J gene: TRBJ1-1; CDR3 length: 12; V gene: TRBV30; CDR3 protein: CAWSHQNTEAFF; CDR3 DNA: TGTGCCTGGAGTCATCAGAACACTGAAGCTTTCTTT